The 16 T cell receptor beta chains given below trace back to one sample, sequenced in a study of CD8+CD57+ T cells in acquired aplastic anemia. Template material for TCR beta VDJ and CDR3 profiling consisted of genomic DNA. TCRdb itself ran the reads through MiXCR, one entry per CDR3 protein. The repertoire holds around 400,000 distinct CDR3 sequences, with roughly 64% as singletons. Sequenced material: sorted CD4+, CD8+, or CD8+CD57+ T cells (not recorded which) from PBMCs. All receptors come from a human donor in good health, serving as a control.

The CDR3 DNA is TGTGCCAGCAGCTTAGCCGGGAGTGAGAACACTGAAGCTTTCTTT. Translation: CASSLAGSENTEAFF. The genes are TRBV7-2 and TRBJ1-1; D is unclear. Germline-derived CDR1 and CDR2 are SGHTA and FQGNSA. CDR3 size: 15 residues. Trimming took off 0 bases at V and 1 base at J, with 9 bases between the two ends.

This clonotype was detected only once. Since the CDR3 does not end with the conserved phenylalanine or tryptophan, this likely comes from a read error. The chain links TRBV19 to TRBJ1-3; D is unclear. The length of the CDR3 is 13 residues. The V end lost 4 bases, the J end lost 2 bases, and 6 bases lay between the germline ends. Germline V gene sequence: CDR1 LNHDA, CDR2 SQIVND (reference sequence). In nucleotides, the CDR3 is TGTGCCAGTAGTACCCTTGCTGGAAACACCATATATTTG. It codes for CASSTLAGNTIYL.

Many counts were recorded for this clonotype. The V and J genes are TRBV5-1 and TRBJ1-1, with 10 bases matching TRBD1. The germline V gene has CDR1 SGHRS and CDR2 YFSETQ. After removal of 4 bases from V and 2 bases from J, the junction contained 5 bases not matched to a gene. CDR3 length: 15 residues. CDR3 nucleotide sequence: TGCGCCAGCAGCATGGGACAGGGGATAAACACTGAAGCTTTCTTT. Residues: CASSMGQGINTEAFF.

This clonotype was observed a few times. A much bigger clone sits one base away, suggesting this may be a read error. This chain uses TRBV6-2 or TRBV6-3 with TRBJ2-7; the D gene is possibly TRBD1 (5 bases). Germline CDR1 MNHEY, CDR2 SVGEGT. This CDR3 has 14 residues. Here the CDR3 DNA reads TGTACCAGCAGTGAATTACAGGTCACCTACGAGCAGTACTTC. It yields the protein CTSSELQVTYEQYF.

Concerning this clonotype itself: Germline and junction disagree at one end, which may indicate a read error. For the CDR3, the DNA is TGCGCCAGCATCCCGTTCCGGGAGGGCACTGAGGCTTTCTTT. As protein: CASIPFREGTEAFF. The chain combines TRBV5-1 with TRBJ1-1; no clear D gene. Germline-derived CDR1 and CDR2 are SGHRS and YFSETQ. This CDR3 is 14 amino acids long.

This clonotype showed up many times. The gene calls are TRBV19 and TRBJ2-2, with D perhaps TRBD1 (6 bases). The CDR3 extends over 17 amino acids. Looked up from germline, CDR1 is LNHDA and CDR2 is SQIVND (reference sequence). V was shortened by 0 bases and J by 5 bases, with 16 bases between the two germline ends. Here the CDR3 reads CASSIDKGSRGTGELFF. The CDR3 DNA reads TGTGCCAGTAGTATAGACAAGGGCTCGAGGGGGACCGGGGAGCTGTTTTTT.

V gene TRBV15 combines with J gene TRBJ2-7; D not resolved. The germline V gene encodes CDR1 LNHNV and CDR2 YYDKDF (reference sequence). This CDR3 is built from 13 residues. Trimming pared 1 base from V and 6 bases from J, leaving 10 bases between. CDR3 DNA: TGTGCCACCAGCAGAGCTATCCGGGCCGAGCAGTACTTC. Translating it yields CATSRAIRAEQYF.

This clonotype was counted at least ten times. The V and J genes are TRBV7-8 and TRBJ2-7, with a possible D match to TRBD2 (5 bases). The V end was cut by 1 base, the J end by 0 bases, with 10 bases between. This CDR3 region has 15 residues. CDR1 is SGHVS, CDR2 FQNEAQ, per germline. The CDR3 here is CASSLGGSPSYEQYF. CDR3 coding DNA: TGTGCCAGCAGCTTAGGAGGGTCGCCCTCCTACGAGCAGTACTTC.

V is TRBV7-2 and J is TRBJ1-2; D remains ambiguous. The CDR3 length is 15 residues. Trimming shortened V by 5 bases and J by 3 bases, and 16 bases separated the two germline ends. Germline-derived CDR1 and CDR2 are SGHTA and FQGNSA. In DNA form, the CDR3 reads TGTGCCAGCAGCGTCGGGCCCAATCCCGACTATGGCTACACCTTC. Translation gives CASSVGPNPDYGYTF.

This clonotype was detected once. Because it lacks the conserved phenylalanine or tryptophan at the end, this CDR3 is likely a read error. No DNA is shown, since the ends of the CDR3 on it are uncertain; the CDR3 is the one TCRdb lists. The chain is built from TRBV7-9 and TRBJ1-2. The germline CDR1 and CDR2 sequences are SEHNR and FQNEAQ (reference sequence). The CDR3 contains 13 residues when both ends are counted. The CDR3 sequence is CASSLRRYSAHNG.

As regards this clonotype: This may be a read error, as it is one base from a much larger clone. The chain employs TRBV6-1 and TRBJ1-1, with unresolved D. Trimming left V 3 bases short and J 3 bases short, with 11 bases between. The CDR3 contains 14 residues. Germline V CDR1 and CDR2: MNHNS, SASEGT. The CDR3 DNA sequence: TGTGCCAGCAGTGACGGAGGAGATGACACTGAAGCTTTCTTT. Its translation is CASSDGGDDTEAFF.

Concerning this clonotype: Its ends do not fully match the called genes, so a read error is possible. Here the CDR3 reads CASSSTSRGGVLLF. DNA of the CDR3: TGTGCCAGCAGCTCGACCTCACGGGGGGGGGTCCTACTTTTT. The V call is TRBV9, the J call TRBJ2-2, with 8 bases fitting TRBD2. The CDR3 extends over 14 amino acids. Germline lookup yields CDR1 SGDLS and CDR2 YYNGEE.

The rearrangement uses TRBV12-5 and TRBJ1-1; D unresolved. The CDR3 covers 13 residues. CDR1 is LGHNT, CDR2 FRNRAP, per germline. Between the trimmed V and J ends, which lost 7 bases and 2 bases, there was a span of 11 bases. DNA of the CDR3: TGTGCTAGTGTCCGAGACCTTAACACTGAAGCTTTCTTT. Amino acid sequence: CASVRDLNTEAFF.

This clonotype was seen more than once but under ten times. CDR3 nucleotide sequence: TGTGCCAGCAGCTCCTACCTGGTGGGGACAGGGCACTACGAGCAGTACTTC. Its translation is CASSSYLVGTGHYEQYF. This chain uses TRBV7-9 with TRBJ2-7; 9 bases align to TRBD1. The CDR3 contains 17 residues. V lost 4 bases, J lost 3 bases, and 13 bases stayed unmatched. Germline assignment: CDR1 SEHNR and CDR2 FQNEAQ (reference sequence).

The chain recombines TRBV2 with TRBJ1-5, with TRBD1 matching over 8 bases. CDR3 length equals 16 residues. Per germline, CDR1 SNHLY and CDR2 FYNNEI. The V segment lost 6 bases and the J segment 3 bases; nucleotides outside the gene matches: 10. In DNA, the CDR3 is TGTGCCAGCAGAAGTCCGGGACAGGTCGCCAATCAGCCCCAGCATTTT. Its translation is CASRSPGQVANQPQHF.

The rearrangement uses TRBV10-3 and TRBJ1-6; D might be TRBD1 (6 bases). Trimming took off 4 bases at V and 10 bases at J, with 14 bases between the two ends. This CDR3 region has 14 residues. The germline V gene encodes CDR1 ENHRY and CDR2 SYGVKD. The CDR3 reads CAISVGGVDSPLHF. The CDR3 coding sequence is TGTGCCATCAGTGTAGGGGGGGTGGACTCACCCCTCCACTTT.